A single sample is the source of the 10 T cell receptor beta chains below, sequenced in a study of cytomegalovirus exposure and HLA in healthy donors. Primers included in the PCR were 60 Vbeta and 13 Jbeta primers. Sequenced by immunoSEQ multiplex PCR; TCRdb stores in-frame clones only, minus some. This repertoire includes fewer than 100,000 clones. Sample: PBMCs. The receptors here all came from a man aged 45-65 years in good health and CMV-seronegative.

This chain connects TRBV30 to TRBJ1-2, with unresolved D. The CDR3 is made up of 13 amino acids. Germline loops: CDR1 GTSNPN, CDR2 SVGIG (reference sequence). V was shortened by 0 bases and J by 8 bases, with 13 bases between the two germline ends. DNA of the CDR3: TGTGCCTGGAGTGTGAATCTAAAGAAGGGCTACACCTTC. It yields the protein CAWSVNLKKGYTF.

This chain joins TRBV27 and TRBJ1-1; D possibly corresponds to TRBD1 (5 bases). The V and J ends lost 7 bases and 3 bases respectively, with 12 bases between them. The germline CDR1 and CDR2 sequences are MNHEY and SMNVEV (reference sequence). CDR3 size: 13 residues. CDR3 nucleotides: TGTGCCAGCAAAACACAGGTCTACACTGAAGCTTTCTTT. Its protein is CASKTQVYTEAFF.

The J gene is TRBJ2-5, the V gene TRBV5-8; a weak D match, TRBD1 (7 bases). The CDR3 runs to 13 residues. In germline, CDR1 is SGHTS, CDR2 YDEGEE. V was shortened by 4 bases and J by 5 bases, with 12 bases between the two germline ends. In nucleotides, the CDR3 is TGTGCCAGCAGCGGAGGGGGCCCGGAGACCCAGTACTTC. Translated: CASSGGGPETQYF.

This sequence joins TRBV28 and TRBJ1-2; 8 bases are shared with TRBD1. V trimming: 3 bases; J trimming: 7 bases; junction bases outside the gene matches: 7. This CDR3 has 14 amino acids. CDR1 and CDR2 (germline): MDHEN, SYDVKM. The CDR3 protein is CASSLDRVYGGYTF. The CDR3 bases are TGTGCCAGCAGTTTGGACAGGGTCTATGGTGGCTACACCTTC.

The chain combines TRBV19 with TRBJ2-7; 8 nucleotides agree with TRBD1. The CDR3 spans 17 residues. Germline CDR1 reads LNHDA; CDR2 reads SQIVND (reference sequence). Trimming took 1 base from V and 5 from J; bases not matched to a gene: 13. CDR3 DNA: TGTGCCAGTAGTATAGCTTTACCAGGGGGCTCGTCCCACGAGCAGTACTTC. It is translated as CASSIALPGGSSHEQYF.

V and J are TRBV28 and TRBJ1-6; TRBD1 matches 8 bases. Trimming took 5 bases from V and 8 from J; bases not matched to a gene: 2. CDR3 size: 13 residues. Germline CDR1 reads MDHEN; CDR2 reads SYDVKM. CDR3 DNA sequence: TGTGCCAGCAGTCTGACAGGGGATTCACCCCTCCACTTT. Its protein is CASSLTGDSPLHF.

The V call is TRBV28, the J call TRBJ1-2; perhaps TRBD1 as D (6 bases). Trimming removed 5 bases from V and 4 bases from J, with 20 bases in between. The CDR3 sequence is 16 residues long. Germline CDR1 MDHEN, CDR2 SYDVKM. CDR3 loop: CASSPSGTRRSYGYTF. The CDR3 DNA reads as TGTGCCAGCAGTCCGTCCGGGACAAGAAGGAGCTATGGCTACACCTTC.

The rearrangement uses TRBV6-5 and TRBJ2-7, with 11 positions matching TRBD1. J was trimmed by 1 base and V by 8 bases; bases with no gene match: 4. This CDR3 is 14 amino acids long. Germline V gene data show CDR1 as MNHEY and CDR2 as SVGAGI. The CDR3: CASSGQGESYEQYF. The DNA for the CDR3 is TGTGCCAGCTCGGGACAGGGGGAATCCTACGAGCAGTACTTC.

V usage is TRBV6-6 and J usage is TRBJ1-5; no clear D. From germline, CDR1 is MNHNY and CDR2 SVGAGI (reference sequence). Trimming removed 2 bases at V and 4 bases at J, with 15 bases between. CDR3 length: 16 amino acids. As DNA, the CDR3 is TGTGCCAGCAGTTACGGTCTCGTAAGAGTGAATCAGCCCCAGCATTTT. Its protein is CASSYGLVRVNQPQHF.

The rearrangement joins TRBV28 to TRBJ2-2; 8 bases line up with TRBD1. With 6 bases clipped from V and 6 bases from J, the junction kept 9 bases outside the gene matches. Germline CDR1 MDHEN, CDR2 SYDVKM. This CDR3 comprises 15 residues. The CDR3 is CASSQPATGAGELFF. Here the CDR3 DNA reads TGTGCCAGCAGCCAACCGGCGACAGGGGCCGGGGAGCTGTTTTTT.